This record concerns one TCR beta chain sequence. The entry originates in a study of blood T cell repertoires in COVID-19. For the study at large: Samples taken during acute and convalescent COVID-19 were collected in the United States, Italy and Spain. In each case, the material was cDNA or gDNA derived from T cells, B-cell-depleted T cells, or PBMCs.

Germline-derived CDR1 and CDR2 are KGHDR and SFDVKD. V lost 0 bases and J lost 6; bases outside the gene matches: 18. The CDR3 totals 19 residues. Sequencing used immunoSEQ multiplex PCR; TCRdb keeps in-frame clones, though not all of them. The sample holds approximately 220,000 clones, 65% to 85% seen once. The receptor comes from a woman aged 55-69 years with acute or convalescent COVID-19. This chain connects TRBV24-1 to TRBJ1-1; 7 bases line up with TRBD1. The sequencing input was peripheral blood. CDR3 loop: CATSDLGEQGPLMVAEAFF. The CDR3, as DNA: TGTGCCACCAGTGATTTGGGGGAACAGGGGCCTCTAATGGTTGCTGAAGCTTTCTTT.